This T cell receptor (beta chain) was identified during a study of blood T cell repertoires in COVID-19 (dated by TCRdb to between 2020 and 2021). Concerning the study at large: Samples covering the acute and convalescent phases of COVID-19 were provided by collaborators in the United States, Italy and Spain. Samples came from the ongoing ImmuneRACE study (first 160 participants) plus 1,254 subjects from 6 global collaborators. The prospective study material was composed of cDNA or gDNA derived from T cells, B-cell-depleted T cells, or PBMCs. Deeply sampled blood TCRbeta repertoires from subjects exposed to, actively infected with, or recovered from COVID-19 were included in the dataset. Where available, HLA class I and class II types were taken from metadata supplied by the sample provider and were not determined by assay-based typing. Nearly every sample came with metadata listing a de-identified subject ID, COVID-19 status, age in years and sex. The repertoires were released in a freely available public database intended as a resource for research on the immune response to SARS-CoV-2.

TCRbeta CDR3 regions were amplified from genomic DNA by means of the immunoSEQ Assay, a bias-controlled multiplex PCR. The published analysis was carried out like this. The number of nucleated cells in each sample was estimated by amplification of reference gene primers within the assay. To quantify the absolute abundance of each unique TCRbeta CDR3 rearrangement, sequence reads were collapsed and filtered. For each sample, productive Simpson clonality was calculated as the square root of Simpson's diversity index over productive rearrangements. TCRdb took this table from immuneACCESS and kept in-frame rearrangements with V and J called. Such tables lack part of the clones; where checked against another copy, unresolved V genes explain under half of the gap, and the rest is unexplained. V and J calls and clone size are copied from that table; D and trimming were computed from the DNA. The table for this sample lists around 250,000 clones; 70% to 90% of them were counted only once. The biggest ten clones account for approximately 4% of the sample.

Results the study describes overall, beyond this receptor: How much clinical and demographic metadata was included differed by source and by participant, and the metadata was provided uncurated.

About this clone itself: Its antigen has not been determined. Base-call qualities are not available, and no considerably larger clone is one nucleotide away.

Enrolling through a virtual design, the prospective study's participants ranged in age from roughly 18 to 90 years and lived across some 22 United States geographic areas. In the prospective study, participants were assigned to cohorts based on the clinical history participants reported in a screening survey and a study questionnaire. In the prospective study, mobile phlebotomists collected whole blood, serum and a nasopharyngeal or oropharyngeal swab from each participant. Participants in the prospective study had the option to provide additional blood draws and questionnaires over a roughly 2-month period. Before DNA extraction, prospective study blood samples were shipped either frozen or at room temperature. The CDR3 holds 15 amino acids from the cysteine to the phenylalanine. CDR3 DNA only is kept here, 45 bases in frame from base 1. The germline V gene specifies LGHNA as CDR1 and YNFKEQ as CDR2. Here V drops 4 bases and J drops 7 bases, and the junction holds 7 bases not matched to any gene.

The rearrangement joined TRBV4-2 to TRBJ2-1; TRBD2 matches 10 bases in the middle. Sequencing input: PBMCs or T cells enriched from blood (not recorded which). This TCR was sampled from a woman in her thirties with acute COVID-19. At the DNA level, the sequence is TGTGCCAGCAGCCCGAGGACTAGCGGTGAGAATGAGCAGTTCTTC. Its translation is CASSPRTSGENEQFF.